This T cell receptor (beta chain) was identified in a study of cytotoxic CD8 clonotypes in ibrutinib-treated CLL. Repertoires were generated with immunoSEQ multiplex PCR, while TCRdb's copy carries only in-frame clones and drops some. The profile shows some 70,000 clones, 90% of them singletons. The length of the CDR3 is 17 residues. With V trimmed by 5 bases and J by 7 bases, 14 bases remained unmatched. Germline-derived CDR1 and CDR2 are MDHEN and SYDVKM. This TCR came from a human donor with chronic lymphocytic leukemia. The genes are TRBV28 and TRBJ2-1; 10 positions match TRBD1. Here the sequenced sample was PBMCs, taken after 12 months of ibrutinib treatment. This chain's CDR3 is CASSPQRGQGRKNEQFF. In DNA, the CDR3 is TGTGCCAGCAGTCCCCAACGGGGACAGGGGAGGAAAAATGAGCAGTTCTTC.